This TCR beta chain was retrieved from a study of identical twins. Template switching added a universal primer binding site, and final cDNA carried unique molecular identifiers. TCRdb used MiXCR to reprocess the 5' RACE reads, holding one entry per CDR3 protein. The repertoire holds about 200,000 distinct CDR3 sequences, about 7.5% seen once, with about 1.8% in the top ten. In its sample, this clonotype was seen many times. Antigen specificity is unknown. V gave up 0 bases and J gave up 0 bases; unmatched junction bases: 3. This CDR3 comprises 16 residues. Germline values: CDR1 DFQATT, CDR2 SNEGSKA (reference sequence). All donors comprised healthy Caucasians. Study results and caveats: It was possible that invariant MAIT and iNKT cells partly confounded the zero-insertion analyses.

The same sample was also studied in work on yellow fever vaccine responses in identical twins.

The receptor was derived from a woman aged 18-29 years in good health. The sequencing sample was made of memory (CD45RO+) T cells sorted from blood. The V call is TRBV20-1, the J call TRBJ1-3; 9 nucleotides agree with TRBD1. The CDR3 bases are TGCAGTGCTAGAGAACAGGGGGCCGGCTCTGGAAACACCATATATTTT. Translated, it gives CSAREQGAGSGNTIYF.